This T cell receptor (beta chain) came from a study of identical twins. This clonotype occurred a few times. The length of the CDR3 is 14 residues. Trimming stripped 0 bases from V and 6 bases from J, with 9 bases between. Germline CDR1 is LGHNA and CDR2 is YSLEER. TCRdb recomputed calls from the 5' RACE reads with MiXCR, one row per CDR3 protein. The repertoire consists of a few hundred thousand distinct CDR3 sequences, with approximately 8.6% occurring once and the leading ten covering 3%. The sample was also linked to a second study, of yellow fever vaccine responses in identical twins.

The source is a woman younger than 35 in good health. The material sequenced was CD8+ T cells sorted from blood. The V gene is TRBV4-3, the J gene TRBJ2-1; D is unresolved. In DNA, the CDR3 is TGCGCCAGCAGCCAAGATAGGCTCGTCAATGAGCAGTTCTTC. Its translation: CASSQDRLVNEQFF.